The clone carrying this TCR beta chain was seen just once. This specimen belongs to a study of T cells in Graves' hyperthyroidism and ophthalmopathy. Study-wide background: It was at initial diagnosis, before any treatment, that peripheral blood was collected.

Using RNA transcripts as the source, TCR beta CDR3 regions were amplified. The TCR CDR3 first-round RT-PCR relied on the HTBI primer set. TCRdb re-derived calls from the multiplex PCR reads in MiXCR, one entry per CDR3 protein. The table includes 640,000 or so distinct CDR3 sequences, over 12% detected once. Inclusion characteristics of ophthalmopathy patients comprised a Clinical Activity Score of at least 3, a NOSPECS grade of at least 4, and duration under 3 months. This CDR3 region has 11 residues. V was cut by 5 bases and J by 16 bases, with 15 bases left in between. CDR1 SQVTM and CDR2 ANQGSEA come from the germline V gene.

Sequenced material: blood. The TCR originated in a woman under 30 with Graves' ophthalmopathy. The chain links TRBV29-1 to TRBJ2-6, with TRBD2 as a possible D gene (6 bases). CDR3 sequence: CSVPQSGVLTF. CDR3 in DNA: TGCAGCGTTCCGCAGTCGGGGGTACTGACTTTC.